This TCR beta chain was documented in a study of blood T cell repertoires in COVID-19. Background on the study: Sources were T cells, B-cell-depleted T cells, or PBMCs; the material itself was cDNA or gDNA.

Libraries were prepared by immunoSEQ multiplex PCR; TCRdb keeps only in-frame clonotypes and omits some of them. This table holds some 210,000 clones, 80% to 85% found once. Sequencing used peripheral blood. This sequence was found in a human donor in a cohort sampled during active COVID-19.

The CDR3: CASRTSGTETQYF. The DNA for the CDR3 is TGCGCCAGCAGGACTAGCGGGACTGAGACCCAGTACTTC. The chain is built from TRBV5-1 and TRBJ2-5, with 11 bases lining up with TRBD2. V trimming: 5 bases; J trimming: 5 bases; junction bases outside the gene matches: 2. This CDR3 contains 13 residues. Germline values: CDR1 SGHRS, CDR2 YFSETQ.